Presented here are 3 T cell receptor beta chains from one specimen sequenced in a study of post-analysis software for immune sequencing data. Study findings and constraints: Patients carried a handful of TRBV segments more frequently than controls did, and TRBV5-6, TRBV5-1 and TRBV20-1 were among them.

TCR beta libraries were prepared from cDNA with unique molecular identifiers. TCRdb reprocessed the PCR reads with MiXCR, giving one entry per CDR3 protein. The sample holds about 200,000 distinct CDR3 sequences; 29% are singletons and the top ten take 3% to 3.5%. The antigens of these receptors remain unknown. The sequenced sample consisted of blood. These receptors were collected from a girl under 18 with multiple sclerosis.

For this clonotype: A much larger clone differs by one base, so this may be a read error. The genes are TRBV20-1 and TRBJ2-7, with TRBD2 matching 8 bases. This CDR3 has 14 residues. CDR1 and CDR2 (germline): DFQATT, SNEGSKA (reference sequence). DNA for the CDR3: TGCGGTGCCAAGGTCGGGGGGGGACCCTACGAGCAGTACTTC. Encoded protein: CGAKVGGGPYEQYF.

Note on this clonotype: A much more abundant neighbour one base away suggests this may be a read error. The chain joins TRBV12-3 or TRBV12-4 to TRBJ1-5; perhaps TRBD1 as D (6 bases). The CDR3 totals 14 residues. V dropped 5 bases and J dropped 9 bases, with 17 bases sitting between them. The CDR3 loop reads CASSHRTAGRPQHF. In nucleotides, the CDR3 is TGTGCCAGCAGTCACCGGACAGCAGGTCGGCCCCAGCATTTT.

The rearrangement links TRBV20-1 to TRBJ1-4; no clear D. Germline V CDR1 and CDR2: DFQATT, SNEGSKA (reference sequence). Between the trimmed V and J ends, which lost 3 bases and 7 bases, there was a span of 9 bases. There are 12 residues in the CDR3. CDR3 sequence reads: CSASGGGEKLFF. CDR3 DNA sequence: TGCAGTGCTAGCGGCGGCGGTGAAAAACTGTTTTTT.